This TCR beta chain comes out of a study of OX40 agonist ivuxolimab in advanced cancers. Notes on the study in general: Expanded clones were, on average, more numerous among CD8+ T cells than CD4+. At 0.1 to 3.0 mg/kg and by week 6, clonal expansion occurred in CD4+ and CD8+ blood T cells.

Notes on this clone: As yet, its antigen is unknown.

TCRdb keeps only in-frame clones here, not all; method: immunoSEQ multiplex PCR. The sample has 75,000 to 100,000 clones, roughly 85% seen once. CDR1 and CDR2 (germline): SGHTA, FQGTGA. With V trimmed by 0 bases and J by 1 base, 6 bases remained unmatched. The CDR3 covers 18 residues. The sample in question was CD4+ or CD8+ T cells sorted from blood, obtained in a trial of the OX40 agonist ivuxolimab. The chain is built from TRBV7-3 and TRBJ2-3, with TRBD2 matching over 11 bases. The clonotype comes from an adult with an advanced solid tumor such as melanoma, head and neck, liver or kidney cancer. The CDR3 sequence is CASSLTSGGAGRTDTQYF. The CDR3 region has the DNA TGTGCCAGCAGCTTAACTAGCGGGGGGGCGGGACGCACAGATACGCAGTATTTT. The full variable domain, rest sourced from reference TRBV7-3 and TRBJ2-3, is GAGVSQTPSNKVTEKGKYVELRCDPISGHTALYWYRQSLGQGPEFLIYFQGTGAADDSGLPNDRFFAVRPEGSVSTLKIQRTERGDSAVYLCASSLTSGGAGRTDTQYFGPGTRLTVL.